This T cell receptor (beta chain) emerged from a study of T cells in Graves' hyperthyroidism and ophthalmopathy. Study background: Peripheral blood was acquired at first diagnosis, ahead of any therapy whatsoever.

Trimming at V came to 2 bases and at J to 5 bases, leaving 13 bases not matched to a gene. Germline CDR1 MNHEY, CDR2 SVGAGI. This CDR3 region has 18 residues. On this clonotype itself: No antigen is known for it.

Study observations and caveats: Blood also contained most expanded thyroid clonotypes above 0.001.

Diagnoses used clinical symptoms, serum thyroxine and TRAb, thyroid ultrasound and orbital computed tomography. From more than 9.5 ml of fresh peripheral blood, PBMCs were isolated. There were TCR beta CDR3 regions amplified from RNA transcripts. Primed by the HTBI set, a first-round RT-PCR was run on the TCR CDR3. TCRdb fed the multiplex PCR reads into MiXCR, producing one record per CDR3 protein. There are around 400,000 distinct CDR3 sequences in the sample; around 15% occur only once, and about 21% lies in the top ten. The receptor's source is a woman aged 60-70 years with Graves' ophthalmopathy. The genes are TRBV6-5 and TRBJ2-5; 11 bases are shared with TRBD2. The sequenced material came from blood. CDR3 protein: CASSYHLGLAGHRETQYF. CDR3 DNA sequence: TGTGCCAGCAGTTACCACCTCGGACTAGCGGGTCACAGGGAGACCCAGTACTTC.